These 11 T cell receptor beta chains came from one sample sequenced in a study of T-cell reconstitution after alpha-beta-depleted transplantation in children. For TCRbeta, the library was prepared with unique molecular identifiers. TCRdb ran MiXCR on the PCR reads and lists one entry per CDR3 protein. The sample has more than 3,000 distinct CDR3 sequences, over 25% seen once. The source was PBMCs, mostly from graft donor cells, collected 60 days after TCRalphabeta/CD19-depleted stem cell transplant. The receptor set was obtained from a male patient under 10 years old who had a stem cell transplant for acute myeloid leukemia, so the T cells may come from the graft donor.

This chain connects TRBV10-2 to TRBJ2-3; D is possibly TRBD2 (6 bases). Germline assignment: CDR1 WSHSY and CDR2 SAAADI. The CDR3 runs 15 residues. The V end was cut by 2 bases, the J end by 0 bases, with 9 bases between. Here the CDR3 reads CASSEQGGSTDTQYF. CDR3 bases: TGCGCCAGCAGTGAGCAGGGAGGAAGCACAGATACGCAGTATTTT.

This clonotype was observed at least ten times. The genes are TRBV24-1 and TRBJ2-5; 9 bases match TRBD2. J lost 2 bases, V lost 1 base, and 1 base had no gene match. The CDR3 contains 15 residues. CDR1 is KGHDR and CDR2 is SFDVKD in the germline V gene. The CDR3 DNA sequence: TGTGCCACCAGTGATTTCAGCGGGGGGCAAGAGACCCAGTACTTC. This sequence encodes CATSDFSGGQETQYF.

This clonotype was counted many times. The CDR3 region is CATSRGQRGSTDTQYF. CDR3 bases: TGTGCCACCAGCAGAGGGCAGCGGGGGAGCACAGATACGCAGTATTTT. This chain links TRBV15 with TRBJ2-3, with TRBD2 matching 8 bases. Germline CDR1 and CDR2: LNHNV and YYDKDF (reference sequence). This CDR3 is built from 16 residues. With 1 base clipped from V and 0 bases from J, the junction kept 3 bases outside the gene matches. The variable domain in full, completed from reference TRBV15 and TRBJ2-3, reads DAMVIQNPRYQVTQFGKPVTLSCSQTLNHNVMYWYQQKSSQAPKLLFHYYDKDFNNEADTPDNFQSRRPNTSFCFLDIRSPGLGDTAMYLCATSRGQRGSTDTQYFGPGTRLTVL.

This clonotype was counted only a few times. The CDR3 DNA sequence: TGTGCCAGCAGCCCTGGGCCCTTCTCCTACAATGAGCAGTTCTTC. It is translated as CASSPGPFSYNEQFF. This chain connects TRBV4-2 to TRBJ2-1; unclear D gene. The CDR3 sequence is 15 residues long. CDR1 and CDR2 from the germline V gene are LGHNA and YNFKEQ. V was clipped by 4 bases and J by 0 bases, with 10 bases between them.

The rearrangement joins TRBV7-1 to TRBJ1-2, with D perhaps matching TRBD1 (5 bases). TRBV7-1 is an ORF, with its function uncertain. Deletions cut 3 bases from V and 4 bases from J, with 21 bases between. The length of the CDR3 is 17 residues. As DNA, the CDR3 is TGTGCCAGCAGCTCTGGGGCCTCCGGGACGTCCCTCTATGGCTACACCTTC. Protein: CASSSGASGTSLYGYTF.

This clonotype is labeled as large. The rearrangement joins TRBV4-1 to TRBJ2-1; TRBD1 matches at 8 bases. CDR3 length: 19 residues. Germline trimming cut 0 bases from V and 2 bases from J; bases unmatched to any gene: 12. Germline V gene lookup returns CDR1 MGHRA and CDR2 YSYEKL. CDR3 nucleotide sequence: TGCGCCAGCAGCCAAGATTACTTCCCCGGGACAGGCGCCTACAATGAGCAGTTCTTC. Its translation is CASSQDYFPGTGAYNEQFF.

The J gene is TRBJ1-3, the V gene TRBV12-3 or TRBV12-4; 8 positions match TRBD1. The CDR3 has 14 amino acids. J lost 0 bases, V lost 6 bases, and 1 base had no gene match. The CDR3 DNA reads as TGTGCCAGCAGCACAGGGGGCTCTGGAAACACCATATATTTT. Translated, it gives CASSTGGSGNTIYF.

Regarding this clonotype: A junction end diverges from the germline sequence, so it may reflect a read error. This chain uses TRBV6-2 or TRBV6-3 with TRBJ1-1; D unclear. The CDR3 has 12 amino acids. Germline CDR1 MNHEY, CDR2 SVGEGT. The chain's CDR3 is CASSYSRAEAFF. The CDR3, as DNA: TGTGCCAGCAGTTACTCGCGGGCTGAGGCTTTCTTT.

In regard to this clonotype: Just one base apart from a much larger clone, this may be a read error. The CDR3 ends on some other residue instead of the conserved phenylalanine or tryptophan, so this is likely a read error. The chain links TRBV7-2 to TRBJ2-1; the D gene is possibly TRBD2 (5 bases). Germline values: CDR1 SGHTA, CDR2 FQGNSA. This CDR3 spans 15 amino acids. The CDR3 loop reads CASSSRPSSYDEQFS. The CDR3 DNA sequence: TGTGCCAGCAGCTCCCGACCTAGCTCCTACGATGAGCAGTTCTCC.

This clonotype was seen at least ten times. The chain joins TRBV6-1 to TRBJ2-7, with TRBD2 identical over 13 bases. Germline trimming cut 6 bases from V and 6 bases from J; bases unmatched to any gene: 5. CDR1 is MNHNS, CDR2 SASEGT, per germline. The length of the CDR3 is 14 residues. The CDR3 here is CASRKTSGGTEQYV. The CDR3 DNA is TGTGCCAGCAGGAAGACTAGCGGGGGGACCGAGCAGTACGTC.

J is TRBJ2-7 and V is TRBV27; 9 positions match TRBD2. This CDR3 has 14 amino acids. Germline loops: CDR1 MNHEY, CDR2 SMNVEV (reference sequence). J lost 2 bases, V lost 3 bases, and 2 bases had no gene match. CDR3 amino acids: CASSFSGGTYEQYF. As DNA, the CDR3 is TGTGCCAGCAGTTTTAGCGGGGGAACCTACGAGCAGTACTTC.